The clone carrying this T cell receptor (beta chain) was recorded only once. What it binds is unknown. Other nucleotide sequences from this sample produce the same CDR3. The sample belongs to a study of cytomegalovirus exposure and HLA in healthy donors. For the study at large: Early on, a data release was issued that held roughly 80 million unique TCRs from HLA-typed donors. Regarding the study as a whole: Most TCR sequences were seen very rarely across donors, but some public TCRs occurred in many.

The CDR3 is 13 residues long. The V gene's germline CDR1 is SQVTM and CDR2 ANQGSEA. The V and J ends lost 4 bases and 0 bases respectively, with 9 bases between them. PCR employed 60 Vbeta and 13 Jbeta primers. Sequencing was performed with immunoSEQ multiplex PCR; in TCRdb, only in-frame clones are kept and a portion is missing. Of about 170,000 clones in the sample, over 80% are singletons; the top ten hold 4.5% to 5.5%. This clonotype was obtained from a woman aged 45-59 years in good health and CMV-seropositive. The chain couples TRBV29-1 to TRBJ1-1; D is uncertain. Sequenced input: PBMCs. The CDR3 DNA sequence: TGCAGCGTTGCAGGCAGACTGAACACTGAAGCTTTCTTT. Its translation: CSVAGRLNTEAFF.